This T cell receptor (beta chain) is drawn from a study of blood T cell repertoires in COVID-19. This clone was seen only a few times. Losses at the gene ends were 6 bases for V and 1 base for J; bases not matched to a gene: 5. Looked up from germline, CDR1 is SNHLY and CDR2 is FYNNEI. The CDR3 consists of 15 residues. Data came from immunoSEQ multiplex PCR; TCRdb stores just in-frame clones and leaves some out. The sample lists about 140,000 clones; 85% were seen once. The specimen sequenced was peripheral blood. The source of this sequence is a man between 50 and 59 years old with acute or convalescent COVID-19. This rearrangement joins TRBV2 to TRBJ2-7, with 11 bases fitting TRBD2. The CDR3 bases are TGTGCCAGCAGAGATCTAGCGGGAGGATCCTACGAGCAGTACTTC. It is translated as CASRDLAGGSYEQYF. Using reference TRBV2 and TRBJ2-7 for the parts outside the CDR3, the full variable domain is EPEVTQTPSHQVTQMGQEVILRCVPISNHLYFYWYRQILGQKVEFLVSFYNNEISEKSEIFDDQFSVERPDGSNFTLKIRSTKLEDSAMYFCASRDLAGGSYEQYFGPGTRLTVT.